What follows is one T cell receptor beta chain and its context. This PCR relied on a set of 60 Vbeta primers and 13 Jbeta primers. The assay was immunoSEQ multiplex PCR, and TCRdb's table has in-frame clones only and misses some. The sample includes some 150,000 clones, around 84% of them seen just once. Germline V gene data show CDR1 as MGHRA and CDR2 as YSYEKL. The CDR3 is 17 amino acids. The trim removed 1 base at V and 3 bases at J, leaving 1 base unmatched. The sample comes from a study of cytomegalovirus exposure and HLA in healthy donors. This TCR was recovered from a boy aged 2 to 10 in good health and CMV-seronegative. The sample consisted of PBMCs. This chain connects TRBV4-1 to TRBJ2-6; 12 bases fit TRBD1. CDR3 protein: CASSQGDRGLGANVLTF. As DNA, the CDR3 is TGCGCCAGCAGCCAAGGGGACAGGGGGCTTGGGGCCAACGTCCTGACTTTC.